One and the same sample provided the 17 T cell receptor beta chains below, sequenced in a study of blood T cell repertoires in COVID-19. Sequencing was performed with immunoSEQ multiplex PCR; in TCRdb, only in-frame clones are kept and a portion is missing. Among over 150,000 clones listed, about 93% were seen once. The sample taken for sequencing was peripheral blood. The receptor set was obtained from a young man with COVID-19, enrolled during active disease.

This chain connects TRBV7-2 to TRBJ1-5; D not resolved. The germline V gene encodes CDR1 SGHTA and CDR2 FQGNSA. The V end lost 1 base, the J end lost 3 bases, and 7 bases lay between the germline ends. This CDR3 has 14 amino acids. CDR3 region: CASSLVPDNQPQHF. CDR3 nucleotide sequence: TGTGCCAGCAGCTTAGTTCCAGACAATCAGCCCCAGCATTTT.

The chain combines TRBV2 with TRBJ1-1; D is unclear. This CDR3 comprises 17 residues. CDR1 is SNHLY and CDR2 is FYNNEI in the germline V gene. V shed 0 bases and J shed 6 bases, with 20 bases lying between them. The chain's CDR3 is CASSEALTGFWFAEAFF. CDR3 in DNA: TGTGCCAGCAGTGAAGCGCTTACGGGGTTCTGGTTCGCTGAAGCTTTCTTT.

The V gene is TRBV19, the J gene TRBJ1-5; 9 positions match TRBD1. Trimming at V came to 10 bases and at J to 6 bases, leaving 13 bases not matched to a gene. In germline, CDR1 is LNHDA, CDR2 SQIVND (reference sequence). CDR3 length: 15 amino acids. CDR3 sequence reads: CATRRPTGGLQPQHF. The CDR3 nucleotides are TGTGCCACCCGCAGGCCTACAGGGGGCCTTCAGCCCCAGCATTTT.

The J gene is TRBJ1-2, the V gene TRBV4-1; D possibly corresponds to TRBD1 (6 bases). V was cut by 0 bases and J by 4 bases, with 21 bases left in between. CDR1 is MGHRA and CDR2 is YSYEKL in the germline V gene. This CDR3 is 18 amino acids long. CDR3 sequence (DNA): TGCGCCAGCAGCCAAGAGGCCGCGAAAAACAGGGCACGCTATGGCTACACCTTC. Protein sequence: CASSQEAAKNRARYGYTF.

This clone occurred a few times. Different DNA sequences within this sample yield the same CDR3. This chain joins TRBV5-1 and TRBJ1-3, with D unresolved. The V end lost 0 bases, the J end lost 4 bases, and 8 bases lay between the germline ends. The CDR3 has 14 amino acids. Germline-derived CDR1 and CDR2 are SGHRS and YFSETQ. The CDR3 DNA reads TGCGCCAGCAGCTTGGCAGGCTACGGAAACACCATATATTTT. Its protein product is CASSLAGYGNTIYF.

V and J are TRBV5-1 and TRBJ1-6; the match to TRBD1 covers 9 bases. Germline trimming cut 2 bases from V and 6 bases from J; bases unmatched to any gene: 9. The CDR3 loop spans 17 amino acids. Germline CDR1 is SGHRS and CDR2 is YFSETQ. The CDR3 DNA reads TGCGCCAGCAGCTTCGACAGGGGGATTTCTAGTAATTCACCCCTCCACTTT. Protein sequence: CASSFDRGISSNSPLHF.

The V and J genes are TRBV27 and TRBJ1-6, with TRBD1 matching 7 bases. The V segment lost 6 bases and the J segment 11 bases; nucleotides outside the gene matches: 10. CDR1 is MNHEY and CDR2 is SMNVEV in the germline V gene (reference sequence). The length of the CDR3 is 14 residues. CDR3 sequence (DNA): TGTGCCAGCAGACCGTCCCACAGGGGTGCACCCCTCCACTTT. This translates into CASRPSHRGAPLHF.

This clone was seen a single time. The J gene is TRBJ1-2, the V gene TRBV9; possible D gene TRBD1, 6 bases. Trimming cost V 1 base and J 4 bases, with 11 bases left between them. Germline CDR1 SGDLS, CDR2 YYNGEE. CDR3 length: 14 amino acids. The CDR3 spells CASSVKQGLYGYTF. The DNA of the CDR3 is TGTGCCAGCAGCGTAAAACAGGGTCTCTATGGCTACACCTTC.

The chain recombines TRBV30 with TRBJ1-3; D remains unclear. V was clipped by 5 bases and J by 0 bases, with 14 bases between them. There are 15 residues in the CDR3. Looked up from germline, CDR1 is GTSNPN and CDR2 is SVGIG (reference sequence). As DNA, the CDR3 is TGTGCCTGGGGTAAAGCCCTACTCTCTGGAAACACCATATATTTT. This encodes CAWGKALLSGNTIYF.

The rearrangement joins TRBV5-6 to TRBJ2-7, with D possibly being TRBD1 (5 bases). The CDR3 covers 12 residues. CDR1 SGHDT and CDR2 YYEEEE come from the germline V gene. The V gene lost 2 bases and the J gene lost 3 bases, with 6 bases spanning the gap. The CDR3 protein is CASSFQGYEQYF. The CDR3 DNA follows: TGTGCCAGCAGCTTCCAGGGCTACGAGCAGTACTTC. The entire variable domain, with the rest obtained from reference TRBV5-6 and TRBJ2-7, is as follows: DAGVTQSPTHLIKTRGQQVTLRCSPKSGHDTVSWYQQALGQGPQFIFQYYEEEERQRGNFPDRFSGHQFPNYSSELNVNALLLGDSALYLCASSFQGYEQYFGPGTRLTVT.

The rearrangement uses TRBV9 and TRBJ1-2; D uncertain. CDR3 length equals 13 residues. The germline V gene has CDR1 SGDLS and CDR2 YYNGEE. The ends were cut back, 0 bases at V and 4 bases at J, with 7 bases in the middle. This chain's CDR3 is CASSVVGTYGYTF. The DNA for the CDR3 is TGTGCCAGCAGCGTAGTGGGCACCTATGGCTACACCTTC.

The rearrangement uses TRBV3-1 (or the pseudogene TRBV3-2) and TRBJ1-5; D is uncertain. Germline CDR1 LGHDT, CDR2 YNNKEL (reference sequence). The CDR3 covers 14 residues. Trimming removed 0 bases at V and 0 bases at J, with 3 bases between. This chain's CDR3 is CASSQDNSNQPQHF. The CDR3 nucleotides are TGTGCCAGCAGCCAAGATAATAGCAATCAGCCCCAGCATTTT.

The rearrangement uses TRBV5-1 and TRBJ1-1, with no clear D. The ends were cut back, 0 bases at V and 1 base at J, with 7 bases in the middle. CDR1 and CDR2 (germline): SGHRS, YFSETQ. This CDR3 has 14 amino acids. In DNA, the CDR3 is TGCGCCAGCAGCTTGGTCGGAGAGAACACTGAAGCTTTCTTT. This gives the protein CASSLVGENTEAFF.

The CDR3 region has the DNA TGTGCCAGCAGCTTCCTTACAGGGGGCGCCTACAATGAGCAGTTCTTC. Its protein is CASSFLTGGAYNEQFF. The chain uses TRBV7-6 and TRBJ2-1; 9 bases map to TRBD1. J lost 2 bases, V lost 3 bases, and 5 bases had no gene match. The germline gives CDR1 SGHVS, CDR2 FNYEAQ. This CDR3 contains 16 residues.

V gene TRBV15 combines with J gene TRBJ2-5; possible D gene TRBD1, 5 bases. This CDR3 has 15 residues. Deletions cut 0 bases from V and 4 bases from J, with 12 bases between. CDR1 LNHNV and CDR2 YYDKDF come from the germline V gene (reference sequence). CDR3 sequence (DNA): TGTGCCACCAGCAGAGATCAGGGTGGTCGAGAGACCCAGTACTTC. This codes for CATSRDQGGRETQYF.

The chain is built from TRBV19 and TRBJ2-3; a possible D gene is TRBD2 (7 bases). The length of the CDR3 is 17 residues. Germline CDR1 and CDR2: LNHDA and SQIVND (reference sequence). Trimming cost V 3 bases and J 0 bases, with 16 bases left between them. CDR3 coding DNA: TGTGCCAGTAGTATCGGGGTGGCGGGGGCAAGCACAGATACGCAGTATTTT. It translates to CASSIGVAGASTDTQYF.

V usage is TRBV5-5 and J usage is TRBJ2-1; 11 positions match TRBD2. The length of the CDR3 is 14 residues. CDR1 is SGHKS and CDR2 is YYEKEE in the germline V gene (reference sequence). The J segment lost 10 bases and the V segment lost 4 bases, leaving 7 bases of the junction unmatched. The chain's CDR3 is CASSPRVAGGEQFF. In DNA, the CDR3 is TGTGCCAGCAGCCCCCGGGTAGCGGGGGGGGAGCAGTTCTTC.